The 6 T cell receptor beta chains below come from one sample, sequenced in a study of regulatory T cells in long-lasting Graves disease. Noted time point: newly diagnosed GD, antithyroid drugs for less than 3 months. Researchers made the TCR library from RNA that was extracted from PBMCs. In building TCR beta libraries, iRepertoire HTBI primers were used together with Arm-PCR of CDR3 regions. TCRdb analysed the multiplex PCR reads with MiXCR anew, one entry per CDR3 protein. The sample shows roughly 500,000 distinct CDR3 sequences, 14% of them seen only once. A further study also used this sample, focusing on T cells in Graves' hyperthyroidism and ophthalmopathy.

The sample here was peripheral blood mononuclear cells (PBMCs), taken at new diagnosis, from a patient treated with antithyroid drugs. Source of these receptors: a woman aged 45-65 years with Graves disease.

The CDR3 nucleotides are TGTGCCAGTAGTATTGGATTGTCCTCTGGCTACACCTTC. It translates to CASSIGLSSGYTF. The chain links TRBV19 to TRBJ1-2; D is uncertain. This CDR3 comprises 13 residues. Trimming cost V 3 bases and J 7 bases, with 12 bases left between them. From germline, CDR1 is LNHDA and CDR2 SQIVND (reference sequence).

This CDR3 is CASSQGPLRVNTGELFF. The CDR3 DNA reads as TGCGCCAGCAGCCAAGGGCCCCTGCGGGTAAACACCGGGGAGCTGTTTTTT. The V call is TRBV4-1, the J call TRBJ2-2; TRBD2 might be the D (5 bases). V lost 1 base to trimming and J lost 2 bases, with 14 bases between them. The CDR3 is 17 amino acids. CDR1 and CDR2 from the germline V gene are MGHRA and YSYEKL.

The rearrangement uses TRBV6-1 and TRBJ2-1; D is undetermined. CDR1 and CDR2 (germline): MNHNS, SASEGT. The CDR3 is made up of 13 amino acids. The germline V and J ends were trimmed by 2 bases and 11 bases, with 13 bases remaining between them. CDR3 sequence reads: CASSELLVGKQFF. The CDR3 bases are TGTGCCAGCAGTGAACTCCTCGTTGGAAAGCAGTTCTTC.

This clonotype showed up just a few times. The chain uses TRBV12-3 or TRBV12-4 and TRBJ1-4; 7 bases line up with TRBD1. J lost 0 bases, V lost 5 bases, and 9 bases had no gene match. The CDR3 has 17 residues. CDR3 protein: CASSEWTGPATNEKLFF. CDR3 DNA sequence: TGTGCCAGCAGTGAATGGACAGGACCAGCAACTAATGAAAAACTGTTTTTT.

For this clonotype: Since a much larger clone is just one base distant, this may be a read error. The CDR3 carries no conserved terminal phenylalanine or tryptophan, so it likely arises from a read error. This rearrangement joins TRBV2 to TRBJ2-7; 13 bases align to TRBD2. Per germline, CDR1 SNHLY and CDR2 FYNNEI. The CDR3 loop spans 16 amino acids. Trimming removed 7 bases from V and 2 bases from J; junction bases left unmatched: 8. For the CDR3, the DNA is TGTGCCAGCACCCCACCCGGGACTAGCGGGGCCTACGAGCAGTACCTC. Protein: CASTPPGTSGAYEQYL.

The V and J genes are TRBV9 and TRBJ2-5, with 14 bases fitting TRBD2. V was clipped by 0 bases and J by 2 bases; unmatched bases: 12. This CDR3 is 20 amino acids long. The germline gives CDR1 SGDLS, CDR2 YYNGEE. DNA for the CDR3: TGTGCCAGCAGCGTAGGGGGACTAGCGGGGGCCCCAGGGCCGCAAGAGACCCAGTACTTC. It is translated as CASSVGGLAGAPGPQETQYF.